This T cell receptor (beta chain) appears in the sequencing data of a study of T cells in Graves' hyperthyroidism and ophthalmopathy (dated by TCRdb to between 2018 and 2021). A note on the overall study: Peripheral blood samples were taken at initial diagnosis, before any treatment was given. A discovery cohort of about a hundred patients, about 40 with Graves' ophthalmopathy and about 58 with stable Graves' hyperthyroidism, was used to find distinguishing TCR V-J signatures. Prospective prediction of ophthalmopathy was tested in an independent validation cohort of 18 hyperthyroidism patients and some 17 patients who later progressed to ophthalmopathy. The roughly 94 discovery patients were randomly divided into training and test sets at a 7:3 ratio. In about 6 Graves' hyperthyroidism patients, the study also compared T-cell repertoires from thyroid tissue with T-cell repertoires from blood. After blood sampling, hyperthyroidism patients were treated with methimazole at a starting dose of 30 mg daily, and ophthalmopathy patients were treated with high-dose intravenous methylprednisolone. The paper reports TCR Vbeta CDR3 sequencing of roughly 140 peripheral blood samples: over 40 ophthalmopathy, roughly 80 hyperthyroidism and approximately 17 progressor patients.

A patient counted as having stable Graves' hyperthyroidism if no progression to ophthalmopathy occurred over 18 months of follow-up. Hyperthyroidism patients were aged 18 to 65 years and newly diagnosed, with disease duration of less than 2 months. Exclusion was applied to patients with uncontrolled infections, other autoimmune diseases, pregnancy or lactation. Diagnoses relied on clinical symptoms, serum thyroxine and TRAb, thyroid ultrasound and orbital computed tomography. PBMCs were isolated from more than 8 ml of fresh peripheral blood by Ficoll-Paque density gradient centrifugation. Total RNA was extracted with Trizol reagent, and quality was checked on an Agilent 2100 Bioanalyzer. This clonotype was seen repeatedly, ten times or more. Its antigen target is currently unknown. No base-level quality is on record; no much larger clone is a single base apart. Broad study findings and their caveats: In validation, the model predicted progression to ophthalmopathy with about 71% sensitivity and 72% to 75% specificity, a median of approximately 6.5 months before onset. Sample size was not statistically predetermined, and blinding of investigators to group allocation was not performed. Most expanded thyroid clonotypes (frequency above 0.001) were also detected in blood, suggesting blood repertoires may reflect thyroid immune responses. A 13 V-J signature model separated ophthalmopathy from stable hyperthyroidism, with around 90% sensitivity and approximately 81% specificity in cross-validation and 80%/75% in testing.

Amplification of TCR beta CDR3 regions was carried out from RNA transcripts. A first-round RT-PCR of the TCR CDR3 used the HTBI primer set with the Qiagen OneStep RT-PCR kit. The libraries were constructed in a second round of multiplex PCR and then size-selected and purified. Libraries were sequenced paired-end with 100 bp reads on an Illumina HiSeq2000. The study's processing was this. SOAPnuke was used to process the raw data, removing reads that contained adapters or uncalled bases, had a mean Phred below 15, or lacked an exact match to the constant primer or identifier. High-quality paired reads were merged with COPE v1.2.5, and unique nucleotide sequences were defined as clonotypes. Clonotypes were aligned to IMGT TRBV, TRBD and TRBJ reference segments using MiTCR v1.1. The analysis was restricted to V-J combinations with a frequency above 0.0001, which together covered 99.2% of the repertoires. The TCS score was defined as the ratio of F50 (clonal expansion) to E x V (chaos), calculated using BLOSUM62-based TCRdist between CDR3 peptides within each V-J. Welch's t-statistics and random forest reduced around 510 V-J features to some 14, which were used in a naive Bayes classifier (R e1071). The public reads were quality trimmed at Q25 with fastp and then assembled into clones with MiXCR by TCRdb, keeping productive beta chains. Rows merge per CDR3 protein into single entries with the most common DNA and genes. For this entry, the V and J calls and clone size follow TCRdb and not the study's own pipeline. The sample table holds approximately 300,000 distinct CDR3 sequences, of which roughly 17% were seen once. The biggest ten clones account for around 33% of the sample.

From the cysteine through the phenylalanine, the CDR3 covers 17 amino acids. Only the CDR3 DNA is retained, 51 bases long and in frame from the first base. The junction shows trimming of 1 base on V and 6 bases on J, and the gene matches do not reach 9 bases of it. Sequencing input: blood. The receptor was isolated from a man aged 25-45 years with Graves' hyperthyroidism. Here the chain combines TRBV12-3 or TRBV12-4 and TRBJ2-7, and 13 junctional nucleotides match TRBD2. The DNA sequence is TGTGCCAGCAGTTTAGGACAGCCGGGACTAGCGGGATGCGAGCAGTACTTC. The resulting protein is CASSLGQPGLAGCEQYF.